The T cell receptor beta chain described here comes from a study of T-cell memory formation after mild COVID-19 (dated by TCRdb to about 2021). Regarding the complete study: TCR sequence clusters from the two donors were found to be largely donor specific. T-cell clones expanding and contracting after mild COVID-19 in two donors were tracked by longitudinal TCRalpha and TCRbeta repertoire sequencing. The cohort was made up of two young adult volunteers, one female and one male, who were previously healthy.

Study-wide findings and limitations: Contracting CD4+ clones were located mainly in the CM and EM memory subsets, whereas CD8+ clones were found to be enriched in EMRA. SARS-CoV-2 specificity was not confirmed for the second-wave clones peaking on day 37. Some responding clones were found in pre-infection memory, which suggests that pre-existing cross-reactive memory T cells took part in the SARS-CoV-2 response. The study covered only two mild cases, and larger cohorts including severe cases with pre-infection samples were considered necessary. Clones contracting from day 15 to 85 had balanced CD4/CD8 phenotypes, while a second wave expanding from day 15 to 37 was biased towards CD4+.

Sequencing relied on an Illumina NovaSeq 6000. Using 5'RACE with constant-segment primers, TCRalpha and TCRbeta cDNA libraries were constructed, with sample barcodes and unique molecular identifiers added in the process. Trizol reagent was used to extract RNA from every sample. Amplification of the libraries took two PCR steps, and the second step added a second sample barcode plus Illumina TruSeq adapters. Sequencing of the libraries was done on an Illumina NovaSeq, producing 2 x 150 bp paired-end reads. Per the original workflow: Reads were demultiplexed and collapsed into UMI-guided consensus sequences with migec v1.2.7. With mixcr v2.1.11, UMI consensuses were aligned to TRA and TRB V and J templates and assembled into clonotypes. Clonotypes were classified as expanded or contracted when called significant by both edgeR and NoisET, with noise models trained on biological replicates. For edgeR calls, a false discovery rate-adjusted p below 0.01 and a log2 fold-change threshold of 1 were applied. As an exploratory analysis of dynamics, PCA with hierarchical clustering was applied to max-normalized trajectories of the 1000 most abundant clonotypes. The CD4 or CD8 phenotype of responding clones was assigned using the separately sequenced CD4+ and CD8+ repertoires. TCRdb passed the public sequencing reads through fastp at Q25 and MiXCR, retaining productive beta sequences. One record per CDR3 amino acid sequence lists the most common genes and DNA. The V and J calls reflect TCRdb's pipeline rather than the authors' work. This sample is represented by 90,000 to 120,000 distinct CDR3 sequences; roughly 14% of them were singletons. The ten largest clones represent around 40% of the sample.

PBMCs were isolated by Ficoll-Paque density gradient centrifugation. V is trimmed back by 0 bases and J by 9 bases, and the junction contains 9 bases that no gene match accounts for. The germline V gene yields SGHRS for CDR1 and YFSETQ for CDR2. The CDR3, cysteine through phenylalanine, is 15 amino acids long. The read is trimmed to its CDR3 DNA, 45 bases read in frame from base 1. This clonotype showed up many times. Its antigen is currently not known. Base-call qualities are not available, and no considerably larger clone is one nucleotide away. The TCR comes from a young man who had mild COVID-19 (a few samples of this study predate the infection). The sample titles of this study are shuffled in the database, so cell type and time point are left out; the donor was told from shared clones. The sequencing input was PBMCs or a T cell subset sorted from them (not recorded which). The chain employs TRBV5-1 and TRBJ2-1; 7 bases in the middle match TRBD2. The CDR3 has the sequence CASSLGLSGVVEQFF. The sequenced DNA is TGCGCCAGCAGCTTGGGTCTGAGCGGGGTGGTTGAGCAGTTCTTC.